These 13 T cell receptor beta chains originate from one sample sequenced in a study of blood T cells in healthy people across ages (dated by TCRdb to the mid-2010s). To prepare the library, 5' RACE was applied. TCRdb records Illumina HiSeq 2500 as the sequencer. The second PCR ran for about 6 to 12 cycles and used a J-beta primer mix along with a sample-barcoded 5' primer. TCRdb trimmed the raw reads at Q25, called clones with MiXCR and kept productive beta chains. When rows share a CDR3 protein, they turn into one entry using the most common DNA and genes. This sample gives about 640,000 distinct CDR3 sequences in total; under 70% of them show up just once. The top ten clonotypes cover about two fifths of the sample. The sequencing sample was made of blood. All receptors derive from a man in his fifties or sixties in good health.

The gene calls are TRBV12-3 or TRBV12-4 and TRBJ2-7, with a weak D call TRBD1 (6 bases). The last part of the DNA fits TRBJ2-5 better; the J call may be wrong. This CDR3 is 14 amino acids long. As DNA, the CDR3 is TGTGCCAGCAGTTTTGGGGGCGTCGATGAGACCCAGTACTTC. Translation gives CASSFGGVDETQYF.

In this sample, this clonotype turned up a few times. The chain employs TRBV10-3 and TRBJ2-3, with unresolved D. This CDR3 spans 15 amino acids. The V gene's germline CDR1 is ENHRY and CDR2 SYGVKD. V lost 5 bases and J lost 2, with 14 bases in between. The CDR3 protein is CAISQRDTTTDTQYF. Written as DNA, the CDR3 is TGTGCCATCAGTCAGAGAGACACGACCACAGATACGCAGTATTTT.

The chain links TRBV3-1 to TRBJ2-1; D call uncertain. Trimming removed 1 base from V and 6 bases from J, with 10 bases in between. Looked up from germline, CDR1 is LGHDT and CDR2 is YNNKEL (reference sequence). There are 14 residues in the CDR3. CDR3 in DNA: TGTGCCAGCAGCCAAGGTCCAGATTCCAATGAGCAGTTCTTC. Translation: CASSQGPDSNEQFF.

This clonotype has only a few counts. V gene TRBV2 combines with J gene TRBJ1-2; 7 bases match TRBD1. Germline CDR1 and CDR2: SNHLY and FYNNEI. The CDR3 sequence is 16 residues long. V dropped 4 bases and J dropped 4; count of bases not matched to a gene: 12. The CDR3 protein is CASSVRDRESLYGYTF. The CDR3, as DNA: TGTGCCAGCAGTGTACGCGACAGGGAATCCCTCTATGGCTACACCTTC.

The V call is TRBV3-1, the J call TRBJ2-3, with D possibly called TRBD1 or TRBD2 (6 bases each). Germline-derived CDR1 and CDR2 are LGHDT and YNNKEL (reference sequence). V dropped 8 bases and J dropped 0 bases, with 9 bases sitting between them. This CDR3 spans 13 amino acids. CDR3 in amino acids: CASGGRSTDTQYF. DNA of the CDR3: TGTGCCAGCGGGGGGCGGAGCACAGATACGCAGTATTTT.

This chain uses TRBV20-1 with TRBJ1-2, with 11 bases lining up with TRBD1. In germline, CDR1 is DFQATT, CDR2 SNEGSKA (reference sequence). V was pared by 0 bases and J by 8 bases, with 5 bases of the junction left unmatched. This CDR3 comprises 14 residues. The CDR3 DNA is TGCAGTGCTAGAGATTGGGACAGGGGGAGCGGCTACACCTTC. This encodes CSARDWDRGSGYTF.

J is TRBJ2-1 and V is TRBV3-1; D tentatively reads TRBD1 or TRBD2 (6 bases each). The CDR3 contains 14 residues. V was pared by 3 bases and J by 7 bases, with 13 bases between. CDR1 is LGHDT and CDR2 is YNNKEL in the germline V gene (reference sequence). CDR3 DNA sequence: TGTGCCAGCAGCCAGGGGGCTCGGGGGAATGAGCAGTTCTTC. This translates into CASSQGARGNEQFF.

The chain is built from TRBV6-5 and TRBJ2-5, with 7 bases lining up with TRBD2. The last part of the DNA fits TRBJ2-7 better; the J call may be wrong. CDR1 is MNHEY and CDR2 is SVGAGI in the germline V gene. CDR3 length equals 14 residues. This CDR3 reads CASRPGLGVSEQYF. In DNA, the CDR3 is TGTGCCAGCAGACCCGGACTAGGGGTTAGCGAGCAGTACTTC.

This rearrangement joins TRBV12-3 or TRBV12-4 to TRBJ1-2; D possibly corresponds to TRBD1 (5 bases). This CDR3 is 15 amino acids long. V was clipped by 3 bases and J by 4 bases, with 15 bases between them. As DNA, the CDR3 is TGTGCCAGCAGTTTGGTTGAACGGGGCTTCTATGGCTACACCTTC. Translating gives CASSLVERGFYGYTF.

V usage is TRBV2 and J usage is TRBJ1-5; 7 bases are a match to TRBD1. With V trimmed by 8 bases and J by 7 bases, 8 bases remained unmatched. Per the germline V gene, CDR1 is SNHLY and CDR2 is FYNNEI. This CDR3 is 13 amino acids long. CDR3 sequence: CASQLTGWQPQHF. CDR3 DNA sequence: TGTGCCAGCCAATTGACAGGGTGGCAGCCCCAGCATTTT.

This sequence joins TRBV21-1 and TRBJ1-4. TRBV21-1 constitutes a pseudogene. This CDR3 is 16 amino acids long. The CDR3 DNA reads as TGTGCCAGCAGACCAGACCCACAGGGAGGGTGCGAAAAACTGTTTTTT. Translating gives CASRPDPQGGCEKLFF.

The rearrangement uses TRBV6-1 and TRBJ1-1; the D is unclear. V was clipped by 6 bases and J by 2 bases, with 7 bases between them. The length of the CDR3 is 12 residues. Looked up from germline, CDR1 is MNHNS and CDR2 is SASEGT. CDR3 in DNA: TGTGCCAGCAGGGACGGCAACACTGAAGCTTTCTTT. Its translation is CASRDGNTEAFF.

This clonotype has only a few counts. The chain recombines TRBV7-2 with TRBJ2-1; D gene unclear. Germline V lookup: CDR1 SGHTA, CDR2 FQGNSA. Trimming took 3 bases from V and 9 from J, leaving 9 bases between them. The CDR3 spans 12 residues. CDR3 protein: CASSFGVGEQFF. CDR3 bases: TGTGCCAGCAGCTTTGGCGTCGGTGAGCAGTTCTTC.